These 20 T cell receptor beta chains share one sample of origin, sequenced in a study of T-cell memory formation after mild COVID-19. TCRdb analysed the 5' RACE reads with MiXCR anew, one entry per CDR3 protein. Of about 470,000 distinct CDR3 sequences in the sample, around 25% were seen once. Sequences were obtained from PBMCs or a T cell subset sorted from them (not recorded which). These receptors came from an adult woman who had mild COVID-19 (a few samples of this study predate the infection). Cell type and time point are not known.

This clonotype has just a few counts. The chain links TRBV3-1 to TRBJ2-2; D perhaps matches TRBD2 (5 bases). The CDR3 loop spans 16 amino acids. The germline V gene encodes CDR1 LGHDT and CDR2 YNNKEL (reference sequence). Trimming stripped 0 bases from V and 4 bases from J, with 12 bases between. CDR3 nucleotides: TGTGCCAGCAGCCAAGAAGTGGGGAGAAGCACCGGGGAGCTGTTTTTT. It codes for CASSQEVGRSTGELFF.

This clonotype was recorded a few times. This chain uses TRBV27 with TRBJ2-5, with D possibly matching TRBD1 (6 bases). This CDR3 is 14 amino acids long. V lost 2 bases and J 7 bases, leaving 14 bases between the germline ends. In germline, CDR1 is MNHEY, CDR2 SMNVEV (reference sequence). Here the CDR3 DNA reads TGTGCCAGCAGTTTACTGACAGGTTCGGGGACCCAGTACTTC. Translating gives CASSLLTGSGTQYF.

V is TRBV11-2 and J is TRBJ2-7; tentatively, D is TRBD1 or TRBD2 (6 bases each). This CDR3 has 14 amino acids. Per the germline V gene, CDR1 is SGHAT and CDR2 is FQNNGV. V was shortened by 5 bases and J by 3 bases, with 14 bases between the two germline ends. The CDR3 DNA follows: TGTGCCAGCAGCAAACAGAGGGGGGTCTACGAGCAGTACTTC. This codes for CASSKQRGVYEQYF.

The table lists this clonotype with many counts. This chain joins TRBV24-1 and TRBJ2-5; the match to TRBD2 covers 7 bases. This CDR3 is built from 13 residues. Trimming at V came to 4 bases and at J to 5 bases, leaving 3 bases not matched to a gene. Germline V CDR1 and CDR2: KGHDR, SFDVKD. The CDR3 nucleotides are TGTGCCACCAGTGAAGCGGGGTTGGAGACCCAGTACTTC. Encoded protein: CATSEAGLETQYF.

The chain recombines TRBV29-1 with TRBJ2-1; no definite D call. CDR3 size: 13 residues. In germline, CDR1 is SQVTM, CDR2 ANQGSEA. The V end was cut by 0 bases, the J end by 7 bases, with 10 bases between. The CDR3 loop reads CSVEDRGRNEQFF. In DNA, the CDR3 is TGCAGCGTTGAAGATCGAGGAAGGAATGAGCAGTTCTTC.

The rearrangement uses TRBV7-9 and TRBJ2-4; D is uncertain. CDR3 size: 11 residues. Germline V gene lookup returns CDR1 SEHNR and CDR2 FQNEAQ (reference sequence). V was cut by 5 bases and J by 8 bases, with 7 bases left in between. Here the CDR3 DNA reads TGTGCCAGCAGCCCCACCGACATTCAGTACTTC. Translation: CASSPTDIQYF.

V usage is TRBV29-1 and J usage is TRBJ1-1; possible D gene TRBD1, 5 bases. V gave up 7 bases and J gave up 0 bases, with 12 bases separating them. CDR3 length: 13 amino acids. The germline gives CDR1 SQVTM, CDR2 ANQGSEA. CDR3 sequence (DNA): TGCAGCGCTGCGGGGGGATTGAACACTGAAGCTTTCTTT. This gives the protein CSAAGGLNTEAFF.

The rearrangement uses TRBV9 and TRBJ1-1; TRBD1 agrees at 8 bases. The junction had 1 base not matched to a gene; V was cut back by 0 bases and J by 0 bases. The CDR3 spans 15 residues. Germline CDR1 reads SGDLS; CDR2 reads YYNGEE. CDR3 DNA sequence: TGTGCCAGCAGCGTAGGGACAGGGCTGAACACTGAAGCTTTCTTT. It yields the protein CASSVGTGLNTEAFF.

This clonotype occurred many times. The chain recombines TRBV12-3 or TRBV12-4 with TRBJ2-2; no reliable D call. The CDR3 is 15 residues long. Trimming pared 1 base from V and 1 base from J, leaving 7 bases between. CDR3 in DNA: TGTGCCAGCAGTTTAGACAGCCTGAACACCGGGGAGCTGTTTTTT. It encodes CASSLDSLNTGELFF.

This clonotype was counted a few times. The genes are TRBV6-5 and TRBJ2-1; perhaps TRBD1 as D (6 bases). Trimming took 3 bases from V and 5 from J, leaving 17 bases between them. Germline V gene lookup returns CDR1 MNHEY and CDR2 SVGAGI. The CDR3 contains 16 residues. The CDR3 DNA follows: TGTGCCAGCAGTTATGAGAGACAGGAGCCTAACAATGAGCAGTTCTTC. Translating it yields CASSYERQEPNNEQFF.

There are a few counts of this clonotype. The CDR3 sequence: CASSLMGPSGSNNEQFF. As DNA, the CDR3 is TGCGCCAGCAGCTTGATGGGGCCTAGCGGGAGTAATAATGAGCAGTTCTTC. The chain recombines TRBV5-1 with TRBJ2-1; 10 bases agree with TRBD2. Germline V gene data show CDR1 as SGHRS and CDR2 as YFSETQ. The V and J ends lost 1 base and 7 bases, in that order; junction bases with no gene match: 11. CDR3 size: 17 residues.

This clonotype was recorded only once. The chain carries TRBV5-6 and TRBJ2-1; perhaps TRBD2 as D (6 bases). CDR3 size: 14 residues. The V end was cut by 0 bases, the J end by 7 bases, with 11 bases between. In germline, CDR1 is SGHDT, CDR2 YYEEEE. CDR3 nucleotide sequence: TGTGCCAGCAGCTTGGCGTGGGGGGAAAATGAGCAGTTCTTC. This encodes CASSLAWGENEQFF.

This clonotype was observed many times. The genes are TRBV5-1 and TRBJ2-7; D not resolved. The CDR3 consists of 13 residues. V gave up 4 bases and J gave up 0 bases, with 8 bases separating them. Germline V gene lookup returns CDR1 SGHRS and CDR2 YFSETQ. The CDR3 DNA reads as TGCGCCAGCAGCCGGACGGACTCCTACGAGCAGTACTTC. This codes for CASSRTDSYEQYF.

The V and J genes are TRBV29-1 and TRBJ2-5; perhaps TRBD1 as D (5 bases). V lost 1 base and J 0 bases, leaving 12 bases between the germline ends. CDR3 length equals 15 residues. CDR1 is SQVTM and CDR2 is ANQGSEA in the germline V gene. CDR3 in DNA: TGCAGCGTTGAAGGGGGCGCATTGTACCAAGAGACCCAGTACTTC. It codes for CSVEGGALYQETQYF.

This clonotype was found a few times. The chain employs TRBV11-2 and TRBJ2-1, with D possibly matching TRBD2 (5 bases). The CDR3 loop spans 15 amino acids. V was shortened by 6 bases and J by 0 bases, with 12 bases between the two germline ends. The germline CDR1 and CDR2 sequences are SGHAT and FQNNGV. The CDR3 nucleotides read TGTGCCAGCAGACGATCCCGGGACTCCTACAATGAGCAGTTCTTC. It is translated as CASRRSRDSYNEQFF.

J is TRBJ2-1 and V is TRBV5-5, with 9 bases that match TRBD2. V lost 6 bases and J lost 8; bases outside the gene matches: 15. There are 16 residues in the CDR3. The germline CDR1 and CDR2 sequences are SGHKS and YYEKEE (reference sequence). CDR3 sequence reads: CASKLQAGGRGDEQFF. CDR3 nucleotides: TGTGCCAGCAAACTACAAGCGGGAGGTAGAGGGGATGAGCAGTTCTTC.

The CDR3 region is CASSFRVMTGDTFF. The CDR3 bases are TGTGCCAGCAGTTTCCGAGTCATGACTGGGGACACTTTCTTT. V gene TRBV12-3 or TRBV12-4 combines with J gene TRBJ1-1; D might be TRBD1 (6 bases). CDR3 length: 14 residues. Deletions cut 3 bases from V and 12 bases from J, with 20 bases between.

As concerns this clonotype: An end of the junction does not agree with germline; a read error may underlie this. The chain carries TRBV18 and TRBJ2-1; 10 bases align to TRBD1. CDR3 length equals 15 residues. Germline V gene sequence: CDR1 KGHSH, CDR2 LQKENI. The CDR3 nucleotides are TGTGCCAGCTCACCACCGGGACAGGGGTACAATGAGCGGTTCTTC. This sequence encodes CASSPPGQGYNERFF. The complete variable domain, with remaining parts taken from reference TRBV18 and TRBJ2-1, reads NAGVMQNPRHLVRRRGQEARLRCSPMKGHSHVYWYRQLPEEGLKFMVYLQKENIIDESGMPKERFSAEFPKEGPSILRIQQVVRGDSAAYFCASSPPGQGYNERFFGPGTRLTVL.

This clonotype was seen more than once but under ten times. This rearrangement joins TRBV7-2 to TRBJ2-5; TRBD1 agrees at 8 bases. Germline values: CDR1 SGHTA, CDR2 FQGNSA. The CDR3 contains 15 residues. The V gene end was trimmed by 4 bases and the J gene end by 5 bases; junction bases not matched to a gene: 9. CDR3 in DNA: TGTGCCAGCAGCTCCTCGGGGACAGGAGGGGAGACCCAGTACTTC. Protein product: CASSSSGTGGETQYF.

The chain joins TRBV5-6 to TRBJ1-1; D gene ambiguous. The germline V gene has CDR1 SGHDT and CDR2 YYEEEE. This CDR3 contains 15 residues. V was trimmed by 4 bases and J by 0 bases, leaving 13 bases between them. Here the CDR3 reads CASSPLKRLNTEAFF. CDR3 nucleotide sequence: TGTGCCAGCAGCCCCCTGAAACGTCTGAACACTGAAGCTTTCTTT.